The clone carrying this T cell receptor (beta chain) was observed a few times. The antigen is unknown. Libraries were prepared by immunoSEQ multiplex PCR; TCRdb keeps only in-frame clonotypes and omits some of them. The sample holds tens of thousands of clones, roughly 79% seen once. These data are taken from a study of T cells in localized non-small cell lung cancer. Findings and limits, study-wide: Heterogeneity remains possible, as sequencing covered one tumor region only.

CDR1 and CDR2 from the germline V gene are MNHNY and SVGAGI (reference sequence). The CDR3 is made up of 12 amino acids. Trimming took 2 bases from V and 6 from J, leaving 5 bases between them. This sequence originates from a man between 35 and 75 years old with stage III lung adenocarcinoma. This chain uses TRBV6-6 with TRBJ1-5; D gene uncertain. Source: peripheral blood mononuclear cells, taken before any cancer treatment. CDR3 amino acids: CASSYVAQPQHF. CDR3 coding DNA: TGTGCCAGCAGTTACGTGGCTCAGCCCCAGCATTTT.